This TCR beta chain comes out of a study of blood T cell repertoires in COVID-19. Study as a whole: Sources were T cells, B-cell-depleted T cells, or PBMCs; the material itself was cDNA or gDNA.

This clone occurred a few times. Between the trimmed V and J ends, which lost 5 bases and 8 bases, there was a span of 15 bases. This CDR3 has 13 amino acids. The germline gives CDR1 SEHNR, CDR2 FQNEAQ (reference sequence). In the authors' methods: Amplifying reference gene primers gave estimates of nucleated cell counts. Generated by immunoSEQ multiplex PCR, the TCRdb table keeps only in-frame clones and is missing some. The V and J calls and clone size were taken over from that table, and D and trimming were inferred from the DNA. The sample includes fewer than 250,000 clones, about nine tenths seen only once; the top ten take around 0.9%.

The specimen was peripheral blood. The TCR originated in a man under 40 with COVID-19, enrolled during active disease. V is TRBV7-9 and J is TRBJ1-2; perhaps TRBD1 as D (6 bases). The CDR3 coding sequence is TGTGCCAGCAGCCTAAGACAGGCCCAAGGCTACACCTTC. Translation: CASSLRQAQGYTF.